This is a list of T cell receptor beta chains from one sample in a study of OX40 agonist ivuxolimab in advanced cancers. The data were produced by immunoSEQ multiplex PCR, yet TCRdb's version contains in-frame clones alone and is incomplete. Among 69,000 or so clones, about nine tenths were seen once, and the ten largest hold 0.5% to 0.6%. Here the sequenced sample was CD4+ or CD8+ T cells sorted from blood, taken in a trial of the OX40 agonist ivuxolimab. The receptors here all came from an adult with an advanced solid tumor such as melanoma, head and neck, liver or kidney cancer. CDR3s include the opening cysteine and the closing phenylalanine or tryptophan. The D gene is left open where the match is weak. Size values are once, few and many counts, or a class for expanded clones, and some rows have none.

d_call j_call v_call clone_size cdr3_aa cdr3_nt
- TRBJ2-3 TRBV13 - CASSLGVSFTSTDTQYF TGTGCCAGCAGCTTAGGAGTCAGTTTCACTAGCACAGATACGCAGTATTTT
- TRBJ1-1 TRBV11-2 - CASSLAYLTGKNTEAFF TGTGCCAGCAGCTTAGCGTACCTGACAGGCAAAAACACTGAAGCTTTCTTT
- TRBJ1-4 TRBV9 - CASSPRTGGNEKLFF TGTGCCAGCAGCCCCCGGACGGGGGGTAATGAAAAACTGTTTTTT
TRBD1 TRBJ1-6 TRBV5-1 - CASSSGQGRSYNSPLHF TGCGCCAGCAGCTCGGGACAGGGCCGCTCCTATAATTCACCCCTCCACTTT
TRBD1 TRBJ2-7 TRBV7-6 - CASSPLAGQGQSYEQYF TGTGCCAGCAGCCCCCTGGCGGGACAGGGTCAGTCCTACGAGCAGTACTTC
- TRBJ1-2 TRBV6-1 - CASSEASGDGGYTF TGTGCCAGCAGTGAAGCATCAGGGGATGGTGGCTACACCTTC
- TRBJ2-1 TRBV25-1 - CASSELSSGDNEQFF TGTGCCAGCAGTGAATTATCGAGTGGGGACAATGAGCAGTTCTTC
- TRBJ1-4 TRBV9 - CASSERTNEKLFF TGTGCCAGCAGCGAAAGGACTAATGAAAAACTGTTTTTT
- TRBJ1-1 TRBV6-1 few CASSEKGDTEAFF TGTGCCAGCAGTGAAAAGGGTGACACTGAAGCTTTCTTT
- TRBJ2-7 TRBV14 - CASSPGLDSTYEQYF TGTGCCAGCAGCCCTGGCCTGGACAGCACCTACGAGCAGTACTTC
TRBD1 TRBJ1-1 TRBV9 - CASSPSWDREAFF TGTGCCAGCAGCCCATCATGGGACAGGGAAGCTTTCTTT
- TRBJ1-1 TRBV18 few CASSPQRGGLHGNTEAFF TGTGCCAGCTCACCTCAGCGCGGGGGCCTCCATGGGAACACTGAAGCTTTCTTT
- TRBJ1-1 TRBV28 once CASSLVQQGAEAFF TGTGCCAGCAGTTTAGTTCAACAGGGCGCTGAAGCTTTCTTT
- TRBJ1-2 TRBV15 - CATSRAQYYGYTF TGTGCCACCAGCAGAGCACAGTACTATGGCTACACCTTC
- TRBJ2-2 TRBV5-1 - CASSLRLGQGTGELFF TGCGCCAGCAGCTTGCGATTGGGGCAGGGCACCGGGGAGCTGTTTTTT
TRBD1 TRBJ2-5 TRBV5-4 - CASSQTGGVQETQYF TGTGCCAGCAGCCAGACAGGGGGTGTACAAGAGACCCAGTACTTC
TRBD1 TRBJ2-2 TRBV5-5 - CASSLEGALPGELFF TGTGCCAGCAGCTTGGAGGGGGCGCTTCCCGGGGAGCTGTTTTTT
- TRBJ1-1 TRBV5-8 - CASSLLNTEAFF TGTGCCAGCAGCTTACTCAACACTGAAGCTTTCTTT
- TRBJ1-6 TRBV7-2 - CASSPTRGGNSPLHF TGTGCCAGCAGCCCAACCAGGGGAGGTAATTCACCCCTCCACTTT
TRBD1 TRBJ1-1 TRBV7-6 - CASSLGDRAIDSTEAFF TGTGCCAGCAGCTTGGGGGACAGGGCCATTGATAGCACTGAAGCTTTCTTT
- TRBJ1-4 TRBV2 - CASSVDRSSEKLFF TGTGCCAGCAGTGTTGACAGGTCGTCGGAAAAACTGTTTTTT
TRBD1 TRBJ1-2 TRBV9 - CASSQQQGWGGYTF TGTGCCAGCAGCCAACAACAGGGGTGGGGTGGCTACACCTTC
TRBD1 TRBJ2-7 TRBV10-3 - CAIRTGVDEQYF TGTGCCATCAGAACAGGGGTTGACGAGCAGTACTTC
TRBD1 TRBJ1-6 TRBV5-4 - CASSLADRVGSPLHF TGTGCCAGCAGCTTGGCCGACAGGGTAGGGTCACCCCTCCACTTT
TRBD2 TRBJ2-1 TRBV5-6 - CASSLRTSGGWSDNEQFF TGTGCCAGCAGCTTGAGGACTAGCGGGGGGTGGTCAGACAATGAGCAGTTCTTC
TRBD2 TRBJ2-2 TRBV28 - CAALWGGTGELFF TGTGCCGCCCTTTGGGGGGGCACCGGGGAGCTGTTTTTT